The clone carrying this T cell receptor beta chain was recorded at least ten times. Its antigen is unidentified. V lost 5 bases and J 5 bases, leaving 9 bases between the germline ends. Germline V lookup: CDR1 SGHTA, CDR2 FQGNSA. The CDR3 loop spans 13 amino acids. Unique molecular identifiers (one per individual cDNA molecule) were attached. TCRdb called the 5' RACE reads again in MiXCR, with one record for every CDR3 protein. In the table there are 30,000 to 40,000 distinct CDR3 sequences, 5.5% to 8% of which are singletons. These data are taken from a study of early T cells in non-severe SARS-CoV-2 infection. In the study overall: The study sequenced bulk RNA from unsorted whole blood, with chains unpaired. Findings and caveats of the study: Database matching using VDJdb favored anti-spike CD8 responses, with private and CD4 specificities left missing.

The specimen was whole blood, collected at baseline. V usage is TRBV7-2 and J usage is TRBJ1-4; D might be TRBD1 (6 bases). The receptor was isolated from an adult who was a healthcare worker with PCR-confirmed SARS-CoV-2 infection or an uninfected control (not recorded which). The chain's CDR3 is CASSNDRNEKLFF. The CDR3 coding sequence is TGTGCCAGCAGCAATGACAGGAATGAAAAACTGTTTTTT. Looking up the rest from reference TRBV7-2 and TRBJ1-4 gives the full variable domain: GAGVSQSPSNKVTEKGKDVELRCDPISGHTALYWYRQSLGQGLEFLIYFQGNSAPDKSGLPSDRFSAERTGGSVSTLTIQRTQQEDSAVYLCASSNDRNEKLFFGSGTQLSVL.